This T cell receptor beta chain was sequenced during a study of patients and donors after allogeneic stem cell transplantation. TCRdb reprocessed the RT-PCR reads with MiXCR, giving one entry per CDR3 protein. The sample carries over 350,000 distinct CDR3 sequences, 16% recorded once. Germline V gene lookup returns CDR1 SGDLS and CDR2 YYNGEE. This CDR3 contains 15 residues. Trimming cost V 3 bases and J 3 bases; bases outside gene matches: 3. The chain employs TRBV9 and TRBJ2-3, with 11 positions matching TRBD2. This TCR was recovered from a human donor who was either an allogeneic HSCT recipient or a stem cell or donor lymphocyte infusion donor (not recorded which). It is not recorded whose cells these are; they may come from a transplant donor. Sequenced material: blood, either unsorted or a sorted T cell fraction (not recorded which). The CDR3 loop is CASSAGTSGTDTQYF. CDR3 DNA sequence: TGTGCCAGCAGCGCCGGGACTAGCGGAACAGATACGCAGTATTTT.